This is a list of T cell receptor beta chains from one sample in a study of shared clonotypes between healthy human individuals. Here immunoSEQ multiplex PCR was the method, and the copy in TCRdb shows in-frame clones only, minus some. The sample records about a million clones, about 80% being singletons. Sample: memory CD4+ T cells from PBMCs. These receptors originate from a man aged 18 to 29 in good health. Some clones in this sample may be carry-over from other donors' samples. Both conserved end residues are part of each CDR3. Each record gives: clone size, J gene, D gene, V gene, CDR3 DNA, CDR3 protein. D genes are given only for firm matches. Rows may omit the clone size; those that give it use once, few, many or a size class.

>.|TRBJ2-7|TRBD1|TRBV6-6
TGTGCCAGCAGTTACACGTCGGGACAGGTCTCCTACGAGCAGTACTTC
CASSYTSGQVSYEQYF
>.|TRBJ2-3|.|TRBV4-3
TGCGCCAGCAGCCAAGATGCCTTCACAGATACGCAGTATTTT
CASSQDAFTDTQYF
>.|TRBJ1-2|.|TRBV6-1
TGTGCCAGCAGCCCCGGGATAATAAGGGGCTACACCTTC
CASSPGIIRGYTF
>.|TRBJ2-1|.|TRBV7-9
TGTGCCAGCAGCTTAAGTACTCCCTACAATGAGCAGTTCTTC
CASSLSTPYNEQFF
>few|TRBJ2-3|TRBD2|TRBV2
TGTGCCAGCAGCACCTCGTATCTAGCGGGAGTTTCGGATACGCAGTATTTT
CASSTSYLAGVSDTQYF
>.|TRBJ2-4|.|TRBV2
TGTGCCAGCAGTAACACGGCCGGCGGGACGGGAGACGCTTTGATCGCGTGGGCAAACATTCAGTACTTC
CASSNTAGGTGDALIAWANIQYF
>.|TRBJ2-1|.|TRBV18
TGTGCCAGCTCACCGCCCCGAGACCGGGACTGCCAGTTCTTC
CASSPPRDRDCQFF
>.|TRBJ2-7|.|TRBV11-2
TGTGCCAGCAGTCCAACAGATTACGAGCAGTACTTC
CASSPTDYEQYF
>few|TRBJ2-2|.|TRBV19
TGTGCCAGTAGAGGAACCGGGGAGCTGTTTTTT
CASRGTGELFF
>few|TRBJ1-2|.|TRBV2
TGTGCCAGCAGTGAAAACCGGGACCGCTCATCCTATGGCTACACCTTC
CASSENRDRSSYGYTF